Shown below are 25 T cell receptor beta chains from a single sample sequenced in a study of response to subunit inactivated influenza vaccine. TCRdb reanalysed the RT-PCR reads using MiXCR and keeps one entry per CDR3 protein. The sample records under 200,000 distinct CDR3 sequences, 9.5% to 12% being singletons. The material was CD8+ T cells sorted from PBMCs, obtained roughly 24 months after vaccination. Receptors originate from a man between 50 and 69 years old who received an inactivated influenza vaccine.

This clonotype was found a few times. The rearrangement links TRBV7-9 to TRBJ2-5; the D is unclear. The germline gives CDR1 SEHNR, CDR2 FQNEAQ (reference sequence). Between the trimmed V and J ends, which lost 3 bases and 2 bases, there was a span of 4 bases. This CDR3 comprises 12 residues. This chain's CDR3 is CASSFSQETQYF. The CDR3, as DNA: TGTGCCAGCAGCTTTTCACAAGAGACCCAGTACTTC.

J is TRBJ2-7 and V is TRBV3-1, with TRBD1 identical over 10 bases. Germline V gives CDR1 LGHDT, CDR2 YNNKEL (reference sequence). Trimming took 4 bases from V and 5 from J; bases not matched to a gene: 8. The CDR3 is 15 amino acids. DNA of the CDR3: TGTGCCAGCAGCCCCACCCGGGACAGGGGCCACGAGCAGTACTTC. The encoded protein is CASSPTRDRGHEQYF.

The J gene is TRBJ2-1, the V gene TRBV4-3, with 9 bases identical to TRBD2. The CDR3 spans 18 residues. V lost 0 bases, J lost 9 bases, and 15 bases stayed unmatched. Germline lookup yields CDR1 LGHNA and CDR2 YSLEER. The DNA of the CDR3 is TGCGCCAGCAGCCAAGATTGGCCAGCGGGAGGCCCGGGGGTTGAGCAGTTCTTC. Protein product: CASSQDWPAGGPGVEQFF.

The CDR3 sequence is CASSLGTGGANEQFF. CDR3 DNA: TGTGCCAGCAGTTTAGGGACAGGGGGCGCGAATGAGCAGTTCTTC. The rearrangement links TRBV27 to TRBJ2-1, with TRBD1 matching 12 bases. Germline V gives CDR1 MNHEY, CDR2 SMNVEV (reference sequence). This CDR3 region has 15 residues. V was clipped by 2 bases and J by 7 bases; unmatched bases: 3.

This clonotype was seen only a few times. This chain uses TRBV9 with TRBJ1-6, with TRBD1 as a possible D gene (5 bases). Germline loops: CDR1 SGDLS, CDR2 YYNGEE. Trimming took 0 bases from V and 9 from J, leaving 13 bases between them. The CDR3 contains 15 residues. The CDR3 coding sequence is TGTGCCAGCAGCGTAGGTGGCCTGGGGGTTTCACCCCTCCACTTT. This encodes CASSVGGLGVSPLHF.

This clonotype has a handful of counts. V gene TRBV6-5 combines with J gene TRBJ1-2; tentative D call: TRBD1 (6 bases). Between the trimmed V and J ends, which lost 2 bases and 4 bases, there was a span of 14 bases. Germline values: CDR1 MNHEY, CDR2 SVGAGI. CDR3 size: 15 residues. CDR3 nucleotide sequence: TGTGCCAGCAGTTACGTTGCAGGGGACATCTATGGCTACACCTTC. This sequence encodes CASSYVAGDIYGYTF.

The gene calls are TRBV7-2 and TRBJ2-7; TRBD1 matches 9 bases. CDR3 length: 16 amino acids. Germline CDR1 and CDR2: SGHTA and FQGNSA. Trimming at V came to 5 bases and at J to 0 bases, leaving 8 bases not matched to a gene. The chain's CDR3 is CASSPRGTGSSYEQYF. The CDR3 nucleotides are TGTGCCAGCAGCCCGAGAGGGACAGGGAGCTCCTACGAGCAGTACTTC.

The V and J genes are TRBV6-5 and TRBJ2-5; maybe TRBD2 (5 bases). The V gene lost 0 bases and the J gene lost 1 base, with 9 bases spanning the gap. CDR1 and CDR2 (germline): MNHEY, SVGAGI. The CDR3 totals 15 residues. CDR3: CASSYSSGIQETQYF. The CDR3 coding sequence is TGTGCCAGCAGTTACTCCAGCGGCATCCAAGAGACCCAGTACTTC.

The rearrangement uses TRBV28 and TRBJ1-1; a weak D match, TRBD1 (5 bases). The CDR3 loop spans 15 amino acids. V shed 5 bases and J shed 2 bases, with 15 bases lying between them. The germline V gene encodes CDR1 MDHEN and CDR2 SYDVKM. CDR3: CASSDWGEVNTEAFF. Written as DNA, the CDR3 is TGTGCCAGCAGTGATTGGGGGGAGGTAAACACTGAAGCTTTCTTT.

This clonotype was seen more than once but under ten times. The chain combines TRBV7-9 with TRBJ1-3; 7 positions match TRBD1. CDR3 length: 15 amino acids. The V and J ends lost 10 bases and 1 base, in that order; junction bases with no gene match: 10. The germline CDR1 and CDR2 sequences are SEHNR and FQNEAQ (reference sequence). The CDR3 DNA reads TGTGCCACGACAGGGACCCGATATTCTGGAAACACCATATATTTT. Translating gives CATTGTRYSGNTIYF.

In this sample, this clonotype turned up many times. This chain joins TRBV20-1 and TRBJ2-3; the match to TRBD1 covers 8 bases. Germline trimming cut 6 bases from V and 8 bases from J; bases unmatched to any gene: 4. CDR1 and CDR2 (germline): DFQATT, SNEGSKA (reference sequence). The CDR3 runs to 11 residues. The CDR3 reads CSAPTGVTQYF. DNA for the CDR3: TGCAGTGCACCGACAGGGGTTACGCAGTATTTT.

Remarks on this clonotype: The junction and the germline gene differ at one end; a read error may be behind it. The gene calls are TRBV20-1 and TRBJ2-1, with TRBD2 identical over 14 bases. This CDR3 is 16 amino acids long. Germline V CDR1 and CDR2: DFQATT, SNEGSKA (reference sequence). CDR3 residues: CRASLTSGRAYNEQFF. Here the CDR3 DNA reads TGCCGTGCTAGTCTGACTAGCGGGAGGGCTTACAATGAGCAGTTCTTC.

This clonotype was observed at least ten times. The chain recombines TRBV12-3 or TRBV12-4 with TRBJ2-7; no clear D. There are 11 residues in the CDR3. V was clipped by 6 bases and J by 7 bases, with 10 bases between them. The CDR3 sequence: CASSPGYEQYF. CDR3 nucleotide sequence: TGTGCCAGCAGCCCGGGCTATGAGCAGTACTTC.

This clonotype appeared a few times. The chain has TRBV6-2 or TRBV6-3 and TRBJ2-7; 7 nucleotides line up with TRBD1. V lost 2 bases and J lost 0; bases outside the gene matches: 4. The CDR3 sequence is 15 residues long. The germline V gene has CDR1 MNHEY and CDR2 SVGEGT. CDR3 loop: CASSYGDRASYEQYF. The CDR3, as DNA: TGTGCCAGCAGTTACGGAGACAGGGCCTCCTACGAGCAGTACTTC.

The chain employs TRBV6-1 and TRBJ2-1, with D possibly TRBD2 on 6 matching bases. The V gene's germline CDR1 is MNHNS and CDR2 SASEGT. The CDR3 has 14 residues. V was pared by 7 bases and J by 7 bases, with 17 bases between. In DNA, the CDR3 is TGTGCCAGCACAAGGGAGGCCAACAGTAATGAGCAGTTCTTC. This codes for CASTREANSNEQFF.

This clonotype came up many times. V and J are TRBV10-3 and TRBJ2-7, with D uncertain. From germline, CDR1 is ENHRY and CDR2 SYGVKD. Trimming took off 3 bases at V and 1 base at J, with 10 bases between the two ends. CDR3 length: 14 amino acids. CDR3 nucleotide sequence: TGTGCCATCAGTGAATCGAGGATATCCTACGAGCAGTACTTC. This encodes CAISESRISYEQYF.

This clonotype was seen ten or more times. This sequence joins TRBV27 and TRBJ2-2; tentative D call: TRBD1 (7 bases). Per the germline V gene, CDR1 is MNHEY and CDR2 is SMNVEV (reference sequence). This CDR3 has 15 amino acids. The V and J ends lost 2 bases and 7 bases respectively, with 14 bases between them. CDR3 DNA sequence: TGTGCCAGCAGTTTACAGGGGGGCCGTGACGGGGAGCTGTTTTTT. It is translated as CASSLQGGRDGELFF.

The CDR3 DNA is TGTGCCACCAGTGATCGGGCCCCCGGGACGCTCGCAGATACGCAGTATTTT. Protein: CATSDRAPGTLADTQYF. V and J are TRBV24-1 and TRBJ2-3; D possibly uses TRBD1 or TRBD2 (5 bases each). V was shortened by 3 bases and J by 4 bases, with 19 bases between the two germline ends. This CDR3 region has 17 residues. Germline V lookup: CDR1 KGHDR, CDR2 SFDVKD.

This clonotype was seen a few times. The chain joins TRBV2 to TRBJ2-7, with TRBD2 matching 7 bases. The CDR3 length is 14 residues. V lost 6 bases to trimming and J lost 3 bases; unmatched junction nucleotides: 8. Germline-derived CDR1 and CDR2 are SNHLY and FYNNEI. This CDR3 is CASRGGTLDYEQYF. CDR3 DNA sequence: TGTGCCAGCAGGGGAGGGACTCTTGACTACGAGCAGTACTTC.

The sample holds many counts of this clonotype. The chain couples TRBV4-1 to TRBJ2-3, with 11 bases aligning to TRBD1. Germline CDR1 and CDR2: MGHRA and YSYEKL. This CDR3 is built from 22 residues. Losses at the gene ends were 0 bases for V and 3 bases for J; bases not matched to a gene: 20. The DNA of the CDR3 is TGCGCCAGCAGCCAAGATTGGCCGGACAGGGGGCAGGGCCCGGCGGAAACAGATACGCAGTATTTT. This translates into CASSQDWPDRGQGPAETDTQYF.

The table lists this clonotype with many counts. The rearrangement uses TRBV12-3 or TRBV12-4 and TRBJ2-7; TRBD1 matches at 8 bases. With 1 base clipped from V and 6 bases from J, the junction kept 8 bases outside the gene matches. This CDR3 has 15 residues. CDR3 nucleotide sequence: TGTGCCAGCAGTTTAGTTTTATGGCAGGGGGCCGAGCAGTACTTC. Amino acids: CASSLVLWQGAEQYF.

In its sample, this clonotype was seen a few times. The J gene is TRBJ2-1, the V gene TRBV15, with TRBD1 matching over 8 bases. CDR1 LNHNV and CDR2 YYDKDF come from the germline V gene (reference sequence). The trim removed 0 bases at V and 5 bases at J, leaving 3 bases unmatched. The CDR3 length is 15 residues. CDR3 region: CATSRDWTGNNEQFF. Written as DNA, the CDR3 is TGTGCCACCAGCAGAGATTGGACAGGGAACAATGAGCAGTTCTTC.

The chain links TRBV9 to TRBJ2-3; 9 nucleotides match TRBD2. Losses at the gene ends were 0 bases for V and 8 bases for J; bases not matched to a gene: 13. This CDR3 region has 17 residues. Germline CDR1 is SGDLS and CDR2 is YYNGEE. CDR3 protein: CASSVDSSSGRVGTQYF. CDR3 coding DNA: TGTGCCAGCAGCGTAGATAGTAGTAGCGGGAGAGTCGGTACGCAGTATTTT.

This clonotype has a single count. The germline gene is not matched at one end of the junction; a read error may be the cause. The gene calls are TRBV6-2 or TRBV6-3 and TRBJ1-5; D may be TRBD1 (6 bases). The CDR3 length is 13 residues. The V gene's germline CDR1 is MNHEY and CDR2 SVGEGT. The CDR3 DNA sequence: TGTGCCAGCAGGGACAGAGAGACCCAGCCCCAGAATTTT. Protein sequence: CASRDRETQPQNF.

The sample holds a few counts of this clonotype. CDR3 in amino acids: CASSPRGGEQYF. The CDR3 DNA follows: TGTGCCAGCAGTCCCCGGGGGGGCGAGCAGTACTTC. This chain connects TRBV12-3 or TRBV12-4 to TRBJ2-7; TRBD2 matches at 8 bases. CDR3 length equals 12 residues. Germline trimming cut 5 bases from V and 6 bases from J; bases unmatched to any gene: 3.